These 25 T cell receptor beta chains share one sample of origin, sequenced in a study of metastatic and nonmetastatic thyroid tumors. MiXCR reprocessed the PCR reads for TCRdb. The repertoire holds approximately 41,000 clones, with 28% as singletons. All patients reached thyroid surgery having received no treatment beforehand. Sequencing input: blood. The receptors shown here come from a male donor with papillary thyroid cancer or a benign thyroid nodule (not recorded which). Some clones in this sample may be carry-over from other donors' samples.

The chain recombines TRBV2 with TRBJ1-5; D remains ambiguous. In germline, CDR1 is SNHLY, CDR2 FYNNEI. V lost 6 bases to trimming and J lost 0 bases, with 9 bases between them. This CDR3 spans 14 amino acids. This chain's CDR3 is CASRTENSNQPQHF. Written as DNA, the CDR3 is TGTGCCAGCAGGACGGAAAATAGCAATCAGCCCCAGCATTTT.

Only a few counts were recorded for this clone. Its ends do not fully match the called genes, so a read error is possible. This chain joins TRBV12-3 or TRBV12-4 and TRBJ1-2; D might be TRBD1 (6 bases). The CDR3 is 13 amino acids. CDR3 amino acids: CASSWGAAYGNTF. The CDR3 region has the DNA TGTGCCAGCAGTTGGGGGGCCGCCTATGGCAACACCTTC.

This clone showed up many times. The J gene is TRBJ1-4, the V gene TRBV5-1, with D possibly matching TRBD1 (6 bases). The CDR3 consists of 15 residues. Germline V lookup: CDR1 SGHRS, CDR2 YFSETQ. Trimming stripped 2 bases from V and 6 bases from J, with 14 bases between. The CDR3 protein is CASSFGGAGDEKLFF. The CDR3 region has the DNA TGCGCCAGCAGCTTCGGCGGGGCAGGGGATGAAAAACTGTTTTTT.

This clone was detected ten times or more. The chain is built from TRBV12-3 or TRBV12-4 and TRBJ2-3; the match to TRBD2 covers 10 bases. The CDR3 has 14 amino acids. V lost 4 bases to trimming and J lost 4 bases; unmatched junction nucleotides: 2. CDR3: CASSSSGRPDTQYF. As DNA, the CDR3 is TGTGCCAGCAGTTCTAGCGGGAGACCAGATACGCAGTATTTT.

This clone was found a few times. CDR3 coding DNA: TGTGCCAGCAGCCCCCGGACAGGTGACTTGACGCCCCAGCATTTT. Amino acids: CASSPRTGDLTPQHF. This chain uses TRBV28 with TRBJ1-5; 7 bases line up with TRBD1. The CDR3 length is 15 residues. Per germline, CDR1 MDHEN and CDR2 SYDVKM. Unmatched junction bases numbered 14, after V lost 6 bases and J lost 9 bases.

This clone showed up many times. Given a much more abundant clone one base away, this may be a read error. Other nucleotide sequences in the sample specify the same CDR3. The V call is TRBV28, the J call TRBJ1-5, with TRBD1 as a possible D gene (6 bases). The germline V gene has CDR1 MDHEN and CDR2 SYDVKM. Trimming cost V 4 bases and J 11 bases, with 18 bases left between them. CDR3 length: 14 amino acids. The CDR3 coding sequence is TGTGCCAGCAGTTACGCAGGGCCCCCAGGGGCCCAGCATTTT. Translating gives CASSYAGPPGAQHF.

This clone has a single count. In nucleotides, the CDR3 is TGTGCCAGCAGCCAGCAGGGAACCTACGAGCAGTACTTC. It yields the protein CASSQQGTYEQYF. The V gene is TRBV3-1, the J gene TRBJ2-7, with a weak D call TRBD1 (5 bases). CDR1 and CDR2 (germline): LGHDT, YNNKEL (reference sequence). This CDR3 has 13 amino acids. V shed 3 bases and J shed 2 bases, with 8 bases lying between them.

Concerning this clone itself: The junction departs from the called germline gene at one end, perhaps through a read error. CDR3 region: CIVQRGVQYNEQFF. In DNA form, the CDR3 reads TGCATCGTTCAACGGGGGGTACAGTACAATGAGCAGTTCTTC. The chain carries TRBV29-1 and TRBJ2-1, with 7 bases matching TRBD2. Germline V gene data show CDR1 as SQVTM and CDR2 as ANQGSEA. The CDR3 covers 14 residues.

The CDR3 sequence: CASSLHRAGANVLTF. CDR3 DNA sequence: TGTGCCAGCAGCTTACACAGAGCTGGGGCCAACGTCCTGACTTTC. The chain links TRBV7-6 to TRBJ2-6; D not certain. The CDR3 is made up of 15 amino acids. Trimming shortened V by 2 bases and J by 2 bases, and 7 bases separated the two germline ends. Germline V gives CDR1 SGHVS, CDR2 FNYEAQ.

Turning to this clone: This may stem from a read error, because a much larger clone lies one nucleotide away. This specimen includes other DNA sequences encoding the same CDR3. The chain is built from TRBV10-3 and TRBJ2-1; no definite D call. Germline V gene sequence: CDR1 ENHRY, CDR2 SYGVKD. V was clipped by 8 bases and J by 3 bases, with 14 bases between them. The CDR3 has 14 residues. CDR3 nucleotides: TGTGCCATCTCAGGTGCTGGGGTCTACAATGAGCAGTTCTTC. It yields the protein CAISGAGVYNEQFF.

At least ten counts were recorded for this clone. V is TRBV28 and J is TRBJ2-5; 7 positions match TRBD1. This CDR3 contains 14 residues. The germline V gene has CDR1 MDHEN and CDR2 SYDVKM. V lost 6 bases and J lost 2; bases outside the gene matches: 6. In nucleotides, the CDR3 is TGTGCCAGCAGGTCTCCGGGACAGCAAGAGACCCAGTACTTC. Its translation is CASRSPGQQETQYF.

This clone was seen many times. The chain combines TRBV11-2 with TRBJ2-1; D remains ambiguous. CDR1 and CDR2 from the germline V gene are SGHAT and FQNNGV. The CDR3 is 13 amino acids. V was pared by 5 bases and J by 5 bases, with 10 bases between. The CDR3 loop is CASSVGLDNEQFF. CDR3 DNA sequence: TGTGCCAGCAGCGTAGGATTAGACAATGAGCAGTTCTTC.

In this sample, this clone turned up a few times. The J gene is TRBJ2-2, the V gene TRBV7-6; maybe TRBD1 (5 bases). Trimming stripped 5 bases from V and 5 bases from J, with 15 bases between. The germline V gene has CDR1 SGHVS and CDR2 FNYEAQ. This CDR3 comprises 15 residues. DNA for the CDR3: TGTGCCAGCAGCCCAATCCAGGGTAGGACCGGGGAGCTGTTTTTT. This codes for CASSPIQGRTGELFF.

In regard to this clone: A much larger clone is a single base away; this may be a read error. V gene TRBV4-3 combines with J gene TRBJ1-2; D is perhaps TRBD1 (5 bases). This CDR3 is built from 17 residues. Germline loops: CDR1 LGHNA, CDR2 YSLEER. The CDR3 here is CASSPEAGTGANYGDTF. The CDR3 DNA sequence: TGCGCCAGCAGCCCGGAGGCAGGGACCGGGGCTAACTATGGCGACACCTTC.

As for this clone: A read error may account for a junction end that differs from germline. CDR3 sequence: CASSPRDRGVRTESFF. The CDR3 nucleotides read TGTGCCAGCAGCCCCCGGGACAGGGGGGTCAGGACTGAATCTTTCTTT. This rearrangement joins TRBV6-1 to TRBJ1-1, with 11 bases aligning to TRBD1. The CDR3 totals 16 residues. Germline assignment: CDR1 MNHNS and CDR2 SASEGT.

This clone was seen ten or more times. CDR3 DNA sequence: TGTGCCACCGCTGCTAGCGGGAGTCCGTACAATGAGCAGTTCTTC. Translation gives CATAASGSPYNEQFF. The chain joins TRBV24-1 to TRBJ2-1, with TRBD2 matching 10 bases. The ends lost 9 bases at V and 4 bases at J; junction bases unmatched: 8. The CDR3 contains 15 residues. Germline values: CDR1 KGHDR, CDR2 SFDVKD.

This clone came up a few times. V and J are TRBV27 and TRBJ1-2, with a weak D call TRBD1 (5 bases). The CDR3 spans 14 residues. V was trimmed by 5 bases and J by 4 bases, leaving 14 bases between them. Per germline, CDR1 MNHEY and CDR2 SMNVEV (reference sequence). The CDR3 here is CASSTVGVAYGYTF. The CDR3, as DNA: TGTGCCAGCAGTACAGTAGGGGTCGCCTATGGCTACACCTTC.

This clone turned up a few times. With a much larger clone just one base away, this may be a read error. The rearrangement links TRBV5-1 to TRBJ2-7; D unresolved. The V and J ends lost 0 bases and 5 bases respectively, with 12 bases between them. The germline V gene encodes CDR1 SGHRS and CDR2 YFSETQ. This CDR3 region has 14 residues. The CDR3, as DNA: TGCGCCAGCAGCTTGGCGCCGCCCGTGGACGAGCAGTACTTC. Protein product: CASSLAPPVDEQYF. The entire variable domain, with the rest obtained from reference TRBV5-1 and TRBJ2-7, is as follows: KAGVTQTPRYLIKTRGQQVTLSCSPISGHRSVSWYQQTPGQGLQFLFEYFSETQRNKGNFPGRFSGRQFSNSRSEMNVSTLELGDSALYLCASSLAPPVDEQYFGPGTRLTVT.

This clone was recorded many times. The chain joins TRBV3-1 to TRBJ2-2; D is unclear. This CDR3 comprises 11 residues. The germline CDR1 and CDR2 sequences are LGHDT and YNNKEL (reference sequence). Trimming pared 2 bases from V and 6 bases from J, leaving 1 base between. CDR3 DNA: TGTGCCAGCAGCCAATCCGGGGAGCTGTTTTTT. Protein: CASSQSGELFF. The full variable domain, rest sourced from reference TRBV3-1 and TRBJ2-2, is DTAVSQTPKYLVTQMGNDKSIKCEQNLGHDTMYWYKQDSKKFLKIMFSYNNKELIINETVPNRFSPKSPDKAHLNLHINSLELGDSAVYFCASSQSGELFFGEGSRLTVL.

The rearrangement uses TRBV24-1 and TRBJ2-1; TRBD2 might be the D (5 bases). V was trimmed by 5 bases and J by 5 bases, leaving 18 bases between them. The CDR3 runs to 16 residues. Germline V gives CDR1 KGHDR, CDR2 SFDVKD. Written as DNA, the CDR3 is TGTGCCACCAGTGGTTCGACCTGGACTGCTAACAATGAGCAGTTCTTC. Its translation is CATSGSTWTANNEQFF.

The rearrangement joins TRBV3-1 to TRBJ1-2, with D unresolved. CDR1 and CDR2 (germline): LGHDT, YNNKEL (reference sequence). This CDR3 has 15 amino acids. Trimming shortened V by 4 bases and J by 4 bases, and 16 bases separated the two germline ends. The CDR3 nucleotides are TGTGCCAGCAGCCTTTCCGCTGGTCTAGGCTATGGCTACACCTTC. Translating gives CASSLSAGLGYGYTF.

This clone came up a few times. V and J are TRBV6-4 and TRBJ1-6; D is unresolved. The germline V gene encodes CDR1 MRHNA and CDR2 SNTAGT. The CDR3 length is 14 residues. V was clipped by 3 bases and J by 10 bases, with 13 bases between them. The CDR3: CASSETWAGSPLHF. Here the CDR3 DNA reads TGTGCCAGCAGTGAAACATGGGCAGGATCACCCCTCCACTTT.

This clone came up many times. One end of the junction is discordant with germline, which a read error may explain. V is TRBV27 and J is TRBJ2-5; weak D call: TRBD2 (7 bases). CDR3 size: 16 residues. Germline V lookup: CDR1 MNHEY, CDR2 SMNVEV (reference sequence). The CDR3 spells CASSLQLPGGQGTQYF. CDR3 bases: TGTGCCAGCAGTTTGCAACTTCCCGGGGGGCAAGGGACCCAGTACTTC.

As concerns this clone: Here the CDR3 omits its conserved ending phenylalanine or tryptophan, so a read error is the likely source. The chain has TRBV12-3 or TRBV12-4 and TRBJ2-1, with D tentatively TRBD2 (5 bases). V lost 6 bases, J lost 9 bases, and 9 bases lay in between. The length of the CDR3 is 11 residues. CDR3 DNA sequence: TGTGCCAGCAGCGGAGGAGGTGAGCAGTTCGTC. Translating it yields CASSGGGEQFV.

This clone was recorded many times. Given a much more abundant clone one base away, this may be a read error. V is TRBV6-4 and J is TRBJ2-6, with 12 bases fitting TRBD2. V lost 3 bases, J lost 3 bases, and 3 bases stayed unmatched. Germline V gene data show CDR1 as MRHNA and CDR2 as SNTAGT. The CDR3 spans 17 residues. The CDR3 region has the DNA TGTGCCAGCAGTGAACCTAGCGGGGGGGATGGGGCCAACGTCCTGACTTTC. It translates to CASSEPSGGDGANVLTF.